The clone carrying this T cell receptor (beta chain) was seen repeatedly, ten times or more. Its target is not known. This sample is part of a study of spatial heterogeneity in lung cancer. Looking at the study overall: After resection, follow-up PBMC samples were sequenced when available, at a median of about 2 years later. Study-wide findings and caveats: There were more appearances of ubiquitous expanded tumor TCRs in blood at resection than at follow-up.

As to time point: blood at routine non-recurrence follow-up after resection. Tumor, nontumor lung or frozen PBMC supplied whole RNA that was sequenced unsorted. Single TCR cDNA molecules each had their own unique molecular identifier. Via MiXCR, TCRdb re-called the 5' RACE reads, giving one row per CDR3 protein. The sample has roughly 120,000 distinct CDR3 sequences; 9% to 15% are singletons. This CDR3 spans 16 amino acids. CDR1 and CDR2 (germline): LGHNA, YSLEER. Trimming removed 0 bases from V and 3 bases from J; junction bases left unmatched: 3. The source is a male donor with early-stage non-small cell lung cancer. The sequencing used PBMCs, collected at follow-up. This rearrangement joins TRBV4-3 to TRBJ2-3; 10 nucleotides match TRBD2. The CDR3 region has the DNA TGCGCCAGCAGCCAAGATACGGGACTAGCGACAGATACGCAGTATTTT. It translates to CASSQDTGLATDTQYF.